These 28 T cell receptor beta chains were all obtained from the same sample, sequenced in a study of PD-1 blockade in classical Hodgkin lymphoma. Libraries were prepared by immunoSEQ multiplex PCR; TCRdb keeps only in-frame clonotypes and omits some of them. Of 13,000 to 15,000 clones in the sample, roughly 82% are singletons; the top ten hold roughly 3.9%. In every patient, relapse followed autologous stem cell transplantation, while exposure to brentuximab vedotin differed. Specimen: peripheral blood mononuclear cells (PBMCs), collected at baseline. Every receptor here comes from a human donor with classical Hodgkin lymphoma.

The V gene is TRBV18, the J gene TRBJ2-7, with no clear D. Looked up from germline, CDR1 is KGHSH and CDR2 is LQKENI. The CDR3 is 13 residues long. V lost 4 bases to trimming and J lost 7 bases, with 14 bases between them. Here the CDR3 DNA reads TGTGCCAGCTCACTCCCACCGGCTCCGGAGCAGTACTTC. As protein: CASSLPPAPEQYF.

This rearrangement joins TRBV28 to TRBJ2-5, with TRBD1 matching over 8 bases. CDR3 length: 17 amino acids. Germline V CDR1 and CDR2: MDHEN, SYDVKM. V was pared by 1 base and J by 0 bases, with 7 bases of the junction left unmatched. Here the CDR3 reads CASSLLMTGANQETQYF. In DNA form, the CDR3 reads TGTGCCAGCAGTTTATTGATGACAGGGGCCAACCAAGAGACCCAGTACTTC.

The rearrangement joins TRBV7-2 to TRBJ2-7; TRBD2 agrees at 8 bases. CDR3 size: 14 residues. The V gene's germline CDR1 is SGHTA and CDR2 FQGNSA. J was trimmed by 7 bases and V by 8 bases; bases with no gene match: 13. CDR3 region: CASAPSGPGREQYF. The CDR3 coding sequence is TGTGCCAGCGCGCCTAGCGGGCCTGGGCGGGAGCAGTACTTC.

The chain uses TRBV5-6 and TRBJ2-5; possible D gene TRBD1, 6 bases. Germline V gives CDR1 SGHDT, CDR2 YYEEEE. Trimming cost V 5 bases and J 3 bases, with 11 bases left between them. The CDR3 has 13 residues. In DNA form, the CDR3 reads TGTGCCAGCAGGGGGACAAGTAAAGAGACCCAGTACTTC. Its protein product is CASRGTSKETQYF.

In DNA form, the CDR3 reads TGTGCCAGCAGTTTATCCAGCGGGGATGGTGGCACAGATACGCAGTATTTT. This sequence encodes CASSLSSGDGGTDTQYF. The genes are TRBV27 and TRBJ2-3; TRBD2 agrees at 7 bases. This CDR3 has 17 amino acids. The germline CDR1 and CDR2 sequences are MNHEY and SMNVEV (reference sequence). J lost 1 base, V lost 0 bases, and 7 bases had no gene match.

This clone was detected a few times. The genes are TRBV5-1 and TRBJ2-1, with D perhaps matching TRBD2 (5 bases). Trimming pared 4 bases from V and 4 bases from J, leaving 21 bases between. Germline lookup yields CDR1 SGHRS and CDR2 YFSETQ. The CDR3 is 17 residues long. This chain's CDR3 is CASSLGALGRSYNEQFF. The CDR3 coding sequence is TGCGCCAGCAGCCTAGGCGCCTTGGGGAGATCTTACAATGAGCAGTTCTTC.

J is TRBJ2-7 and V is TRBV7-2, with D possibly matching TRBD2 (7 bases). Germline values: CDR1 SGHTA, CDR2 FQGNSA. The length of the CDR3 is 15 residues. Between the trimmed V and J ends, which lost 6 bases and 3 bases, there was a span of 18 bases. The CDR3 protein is CASSRNGGGVYEQYF. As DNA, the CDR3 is TGTGCCAGCAGTCGGAATGGGGGGGGCGTCTACGAGCAGTACTTC.

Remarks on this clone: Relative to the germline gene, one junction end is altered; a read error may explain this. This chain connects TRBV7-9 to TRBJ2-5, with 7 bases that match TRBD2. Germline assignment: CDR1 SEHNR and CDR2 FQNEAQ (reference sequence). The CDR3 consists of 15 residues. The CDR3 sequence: CASSKNPGPPGLVHF. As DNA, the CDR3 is TGTGCCAGCAGTAAAAACCCGGGACCCCCCGGACTAGTTCACTTC.

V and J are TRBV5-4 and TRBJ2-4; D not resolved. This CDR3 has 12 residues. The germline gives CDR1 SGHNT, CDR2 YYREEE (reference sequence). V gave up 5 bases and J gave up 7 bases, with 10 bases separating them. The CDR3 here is CASRSGTNIQYF. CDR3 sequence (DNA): TGTGCCAGCAGATCAGGCACGAACATTCAGTACTTC.

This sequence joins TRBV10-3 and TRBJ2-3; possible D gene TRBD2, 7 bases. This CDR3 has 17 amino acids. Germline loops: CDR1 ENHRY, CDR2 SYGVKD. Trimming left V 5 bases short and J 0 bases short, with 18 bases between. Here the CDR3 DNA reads TGTGCCATCAGTCTTCCTCGGGGGGCCGGTAGCACAGATACGCAGTATTTT. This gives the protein CAISLPRGAGSTDTQYF.

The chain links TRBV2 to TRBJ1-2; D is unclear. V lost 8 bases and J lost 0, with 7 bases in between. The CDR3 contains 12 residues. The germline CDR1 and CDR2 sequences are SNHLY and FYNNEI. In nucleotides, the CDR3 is TGTGCCAGCGCCTATCCTAACTATGGCTACACCTTC. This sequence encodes CASAYPNYGYTF.

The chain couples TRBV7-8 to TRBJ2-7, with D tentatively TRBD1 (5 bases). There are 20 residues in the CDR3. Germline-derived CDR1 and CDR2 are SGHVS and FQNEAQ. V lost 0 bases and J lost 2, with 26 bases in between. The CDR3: CASSLALIGSAWGLTYEQYF. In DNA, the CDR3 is TGTGCCAGCAGCTTAGCGTTGATAGGGTCAGCTTGGGGCCTTACCTACGAGCAGTACTTC.

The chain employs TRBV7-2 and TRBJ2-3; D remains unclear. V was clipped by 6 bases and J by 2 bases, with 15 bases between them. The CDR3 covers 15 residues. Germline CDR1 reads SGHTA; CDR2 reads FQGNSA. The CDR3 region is CASRSDGKVTDTQYF. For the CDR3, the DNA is TGTGCCAGCAGATCAGACGGCAAGGTCACAGATACGCAGTATTTT.

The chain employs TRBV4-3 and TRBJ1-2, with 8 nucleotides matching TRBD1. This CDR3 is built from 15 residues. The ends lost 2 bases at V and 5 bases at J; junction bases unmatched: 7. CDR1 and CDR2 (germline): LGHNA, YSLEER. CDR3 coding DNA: TGCGCCAGCAGCCAACAGCCAGGGGGCTCTTATGGCTACACCTTC. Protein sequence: CASSQQPGGSYGYTF.

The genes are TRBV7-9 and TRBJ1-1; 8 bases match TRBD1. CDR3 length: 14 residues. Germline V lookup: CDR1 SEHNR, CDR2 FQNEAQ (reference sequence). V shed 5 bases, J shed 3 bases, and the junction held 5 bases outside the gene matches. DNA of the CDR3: TGTGCCAGCAGCCGACAGGGGATGCACACTGAAGCTTTCTTT. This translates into CASSRQGMHTEAFF. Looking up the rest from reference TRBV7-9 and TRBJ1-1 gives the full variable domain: DTGVSQNPRHKITKRGQNVTFRCDPISEHNRLYWYRQTLGQGPEFLTYFQNEAQLEKSRLLSDRFSAERPKGSFSTLEIQRTEQGDSAMYLCASSRQGMHTEAFFGQGTRLTVV.

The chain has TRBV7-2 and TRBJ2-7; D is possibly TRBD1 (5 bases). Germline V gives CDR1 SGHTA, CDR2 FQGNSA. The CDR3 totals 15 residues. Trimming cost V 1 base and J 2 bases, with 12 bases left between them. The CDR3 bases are TGTGCCAGCAGCTTAGAGGTAGGGGCCACCTACGAGCAGTACTTC. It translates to CASSLEVGATYEQYF.

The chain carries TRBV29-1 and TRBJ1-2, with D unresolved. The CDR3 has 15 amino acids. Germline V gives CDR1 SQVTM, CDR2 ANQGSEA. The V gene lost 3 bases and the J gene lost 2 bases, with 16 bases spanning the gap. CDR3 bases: TGCAGCGTTGACAGGCAGAATTGGTTCAACTATGGCTACACCTTC. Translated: CSVDRQNWFNYGYTF.

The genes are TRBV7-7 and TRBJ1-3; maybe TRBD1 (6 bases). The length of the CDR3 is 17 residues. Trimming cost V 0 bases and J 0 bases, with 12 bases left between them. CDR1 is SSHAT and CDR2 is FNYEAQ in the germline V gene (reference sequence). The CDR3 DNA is TGTGCCAGCAGCTTAGCACCACAGGGTATCTCTGGAAACACCATATATTTT. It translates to CASSLAPQGISGNTIYF.

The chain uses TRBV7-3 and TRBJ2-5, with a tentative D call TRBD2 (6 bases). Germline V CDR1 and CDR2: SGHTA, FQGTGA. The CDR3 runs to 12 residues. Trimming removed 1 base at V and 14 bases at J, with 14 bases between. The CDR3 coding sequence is TGTGCCAGCAGCTTAATTCCGGGAGAACTATACTTC. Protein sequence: CASSLIPGELYF.

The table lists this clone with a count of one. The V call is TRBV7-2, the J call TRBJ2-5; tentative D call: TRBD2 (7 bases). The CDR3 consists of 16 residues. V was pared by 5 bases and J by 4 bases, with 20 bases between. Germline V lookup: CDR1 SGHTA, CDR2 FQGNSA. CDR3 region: CASSRGLGGPGETQYF. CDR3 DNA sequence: TGTGCCAGCAGCCGGGGACTGGGGGGGCCGGGAGAGACCCAGTACTTC.

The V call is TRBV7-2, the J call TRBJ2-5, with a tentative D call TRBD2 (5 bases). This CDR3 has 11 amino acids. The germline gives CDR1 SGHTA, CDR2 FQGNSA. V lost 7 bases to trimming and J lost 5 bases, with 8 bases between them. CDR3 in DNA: TGTGCCAGCACAACGGGGGAGACCCAGTACTTC. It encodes CASTTGETQYF. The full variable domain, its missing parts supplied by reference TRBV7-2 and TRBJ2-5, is GAGVSQSPSNKVTEKGKDVELRCDPISGHTALYWYRQSLGQGLEFLIYFQGNSAPDKSGLPSDRFSAERTGGSVSTLTIQRTQQEDSAVYLCASTTGETQYFGPGTRLLVL.

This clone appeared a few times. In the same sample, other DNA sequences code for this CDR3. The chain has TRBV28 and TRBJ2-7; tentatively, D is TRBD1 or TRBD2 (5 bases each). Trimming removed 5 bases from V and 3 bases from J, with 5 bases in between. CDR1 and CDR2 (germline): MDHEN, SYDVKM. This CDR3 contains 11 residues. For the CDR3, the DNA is TGTGCCAGCAGTGGGGGCTACGAGCAGTACTTC. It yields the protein CASSGGYEQYF.

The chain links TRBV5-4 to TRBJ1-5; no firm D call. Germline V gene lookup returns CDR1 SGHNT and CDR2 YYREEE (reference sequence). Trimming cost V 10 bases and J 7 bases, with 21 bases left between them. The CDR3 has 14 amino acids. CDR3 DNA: TGTGCCGTGACCCGGGCCCCAAGTGGACAGCCCCAGCATTTT. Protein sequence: CAVTRAPSGQPQHF.

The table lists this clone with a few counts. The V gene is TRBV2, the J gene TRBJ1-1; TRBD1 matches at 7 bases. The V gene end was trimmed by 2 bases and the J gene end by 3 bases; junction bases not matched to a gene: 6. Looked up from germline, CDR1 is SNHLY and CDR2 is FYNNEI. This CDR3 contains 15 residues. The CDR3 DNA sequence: TGTGCCAGCAGTGAACCAAGGGGGCAGGACACTGAAGCTTTCTTT. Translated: CASSEPRGQDTEAFF.

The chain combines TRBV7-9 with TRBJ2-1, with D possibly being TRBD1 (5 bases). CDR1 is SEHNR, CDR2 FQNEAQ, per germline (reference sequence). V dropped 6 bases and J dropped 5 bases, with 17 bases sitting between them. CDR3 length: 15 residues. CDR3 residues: CASSVDMIRDNEQFF. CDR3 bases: TGTGCCAGCAGTGTAGATATGATCAGGGACAATGAGCAGTTCTTC. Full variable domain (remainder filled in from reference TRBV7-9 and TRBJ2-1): DTGVSQNPRHKITKRGQNVTFRCDPISEHNRLYWYRQTLGQGPEFLTYFQNEAQLEKSRLLSDRFSAERPKGSFSTLEIQRTEQGDSAMYLCASSVDMIRDNEQFFGPGTRLTVL.

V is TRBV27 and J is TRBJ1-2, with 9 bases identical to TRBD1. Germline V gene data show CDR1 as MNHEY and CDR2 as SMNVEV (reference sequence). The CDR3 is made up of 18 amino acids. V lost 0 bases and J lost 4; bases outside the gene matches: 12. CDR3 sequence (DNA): TGTGCCAGCAGTTTATCCCCTCCCCCGACAGGGGGGGTCTATGGCTACACCTTC. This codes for CASSLSPPPTGGVYGYTF.

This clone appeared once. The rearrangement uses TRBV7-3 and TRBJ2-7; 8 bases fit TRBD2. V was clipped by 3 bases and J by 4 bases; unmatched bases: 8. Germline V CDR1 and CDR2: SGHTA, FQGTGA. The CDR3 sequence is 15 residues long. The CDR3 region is CASSLGPAGGYEQYF. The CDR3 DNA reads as TGTGCCAGCAGCTTGGGACCCGCGGGGGGTTACGAGCAGTACTTC. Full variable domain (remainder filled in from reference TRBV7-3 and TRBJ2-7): GAGVSQTPSNKVTEKGKYVELRCDPISGHTALYWYRQSLGQGPEFLIYFQGTGAADDSGLPNDRFFAVRPEGSVSTLKIQRTERGDSAVYLCASSLGPAGGYEQYFGPGTRLTVT.

The CDR3 protein is CASTPAGDTDTQYF. The DNA for the CDR3 is TGTGCCAGCACCCCGGCCGGGGACACAGATACGCAGTATTTT. The chain has TRBV7-9 and TRBJ2-3; the D gene is possibly TRBD2 (5 bases). The CDR3 consists of 14 residues. The V and J ends lost 7 bases and 2 bases respectively, with 13 bases between them. The V gene's germline CDR1 is SEHNR and CDR2 FQNEAQ (reference sequence).